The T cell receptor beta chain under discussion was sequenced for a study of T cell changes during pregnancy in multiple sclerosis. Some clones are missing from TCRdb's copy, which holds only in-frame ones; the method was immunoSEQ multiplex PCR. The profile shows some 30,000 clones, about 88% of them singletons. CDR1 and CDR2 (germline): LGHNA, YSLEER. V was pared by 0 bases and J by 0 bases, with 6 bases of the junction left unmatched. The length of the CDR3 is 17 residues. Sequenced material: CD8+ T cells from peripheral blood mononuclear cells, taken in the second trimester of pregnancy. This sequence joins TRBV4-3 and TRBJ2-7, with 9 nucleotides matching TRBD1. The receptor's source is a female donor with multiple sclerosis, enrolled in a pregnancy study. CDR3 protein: CASSQDAGTGFSYEQYF. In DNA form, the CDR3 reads TGCGCCAGCAGCCAAGATGCCGGGACAGGGTTCTCCTACGAGCAGTACTTC.